Reported below is one TCR beta chain. The antigen is not known. The record originates from a study of T cells expressing NK-cell markers. Study-wide points: A handful of donors had dominant NKG2C+ clonotypes that comprised about 1.0-8% of their CD8+ T cells. Expanded NKG2C+ T cell clones had unclear HCMV specificity.

This CDR3 region has 16 residues. Per the germline V gene, CDR1 is LGHNA and CDR2 is YNFKEQ. TCR beta cDNA was made by 5'RACE template switching with UMIs. TCRdb reprocessed the 5' RACE reads; each CDR3 protein has one entry and no DNA is given. The listing records a few hundred thousand distinct CDR3 sequences. This clonotype was obtained from a man aged 18-75 years in good health. The rearrangement links TRBV4-2 to TRBJ2-3; no DNA is available, so the TRBD1 call from TCRdb remains unchecked. Sequences were obtained from blood T cells: a sorted CD56 or NKG2C T cell subset, CD4+ or CD8+ T cells, or bulk PBMC T cells (not recorded which). CDR3 protein: CASSHYRRGITDTQYF.